The entry that follows covers one TCR beta chain sequence. The table lists this clonotype with a few counts. Its antigen is currently not known. Per-nucleotide qualities are absent, and no much larger clonotype sits a single base away. This specimen belongs to a study of T cells in Graves' hyperthyroidism and ophthalmopathy (dated by TCRdb to between 2018 and 2021). Regarding the study in general: Peripheral blood samples were taken at initial diagnosis, before any treatment was given. TCR V-J signatures able to tell the groups apart were searched for in a discovery cohort of approximately 95 patients, of whom roughly 42 had Graves' ophthalmopathy and roughly 57 had stable Graves' hyperthyroidism. Prospective prediction of ophthalmopathy was tested in an independent validation cohort consisting of 18 to 20 hyperthyroidism patients and around 17 patients who later progressed to ophthalmopathy. The roughly 100 discovery patients were randomly divided into training and test sets at a 7:3 ratio. In more than five Graves' hyperthyroidism patients, the study also compared T-cell repertoires from thyroid tissue with T-cell repertoires from blood. Once sampling was done, hyperthyroidism patients were given methimazole at a starting dose of 30 mg daily, whereas ophthalmopathy patients were given high-dose intravenous methylprednisolone. The paper describes TCR Vbeta CDR3 sequencing of 140 or so peripheral blood samples, made up of around 41 ophthalmopathy patients, 70 to 75 hyperthyroidism patients and about 17 progressor patients.

What the work shows at the level of the full study, not this receptor alone: No statistical method was used to set the sample size in advance, and investigators knew the group allocation. Most expanded thyroid clonotypes (frequency above 0.001) were also found in blood, which suggests that blood repertoires may mirror thyroid immune responses. In validation, progression to ophthalmopathy was predicted by the model with 70.59% sensitivity and around 75% specificity, a median of about 6.4 months before onset. A 13 V-J signature model separated ophthalmopathy from stable hyperthyroidism, with 87.88% sensitivity and 81.08% specificity in cross-validation and 80%/75% in testing.

Graves' hyperthyroidism was defined as stable when no progression to ophthalmopathy occurred over 18 months of follow-up. Hyperthyroidism patients were aged 18 to 65 years and newly diagnosed, with disease duration of less than 2 months. Any patient with an uncontrolled infection, another autoimmune disease, pregnancy or lactation was excluded. Diagnoses were based on clinical symptoms, serum thyroxine and TRAb, thyroid ultrasound and orbital computed tomography. Ficoll-Paque density gradient centrifugation was used to isolate PBMCs from about 10 ml of fresh peripheral blood. Total RNA was extracted using Trizol reagent, and RNA quality was assessed on an Agilent 2100 Bioanalyzer. TCR beta CDR3 regions were amplified from RNA transcripts. The first round of RT-PCR for the TCR CDR3 was performed with the HTBI primer set and the Qiagen OneStep RT-PCR kit. Libraries were constructed in a second round of multiplex PCR, after which size selection and purification were performed. The libraries were sequenced on an Illumina HiSeq2000 using paired-end 100 bp reads. As for the original processing: SOAPnuke was used to process the raw data, throwing out any read that contained adapters or uncalled bases, had a mean Phred below 15, or lacked an exact constant-primer or identifier match. High-quality paired reads were merged using COPE v1.2.5, and each unique nucleotide sequence was defined as a clonotype. MiTCR v1.1 was used to align the clonotypes against IMGT TRBV, TRBD and TRBJ reference segments. The analysis was restricted to V-J combinations with a frequency above 0.0001, which together covered around 99% of the repertoires. The TCS score was defined as the ratio of F50 (clonal expansion) to E x V (chaos), calculated using BLOSUM62-based TCRdist between CDR3 peptides within each V-J. Welch's t-statistics and random forest reduced some 510 V-J features to roughly 13, which were used in a naive Bayes classifier (R e1071). TCRdb applied fastp at Q25 and MiXCR to the public reads, then kept only in-frame beta chains. Rows merge per CDR3 protein into single entries with the most common DNA and genes. None of the V and J calls come from the authors' own analysis; TCRdb made them. This sample lists some 460,000 distinct CDR3 sequences; around 16% were detected once. Together, the top ten hold 7.5% to 9% of the sample.

Including cysteine and phenylalanine, the CDR3 has 14 amino acids. CDR3 DNA is the only sequence kept; it has 42 bases, read in frame from the first base. For this chain, trimming is 8 bases at the V end and 4 bases at the J end, and the number of junction bases without a gene match is 7. Via the germline V gene (reference sequence), CDR1 is SEHNR and CDR2 FQNEAQ. The origin of this receptor is a woman under 30 with Graves' hyperthyroidism. The material sequenced was blood. In this chain, TRBV7-9 is recombined with TRBJ2-1, with TRBD1 identical over 8 junction bases. The nucleotides read TGTGCCAGCGAGGTGGGACAGGAGTACAATGAGCAGTTCTTC. Its translation is CASEVGQEYNEQFF.